This TCR beta chain was documented in a study of graft-versus-host responses after intestinal transplantation. Study conclusions and caveats: GvH clonotypes were identified within recipient marrow, with a subset emerging first in ileum or blood.

The protocol was immunoSEQ multiplex PCR, while the TCRdb copy is restricted to in-frame clones and leaves out a portion. The repertoire holds about 97,000 clones, with 75% to 95% as singletons. The V and J ends lost 2 bases and 4 bases, in that order; junction bases with no gene match: 2. Germline assignment: CDR1 SGHDT and CDR2 YYEEEE. This CDR3 has 13 residues. As for this clone: Its specificity is unknown.

The receptor's source is a human patient who received an intestinal transplant, so some T cells may come from the graft donor. This specimen consisted of PBMCs, obtained approximately 420 days after intestinal transplant. V gene TRBV5-6 combines with J gene TRBJ1-2; 7 bases align to TRBD1. As DNA, the CDR3 is TGTGCCAGCAGCTTCGGGACAGCCTATGGCTACACCTTC. Its protein product is CASSFGTAYGYTF.